The 21 T cell receptor beta chains below all came from one sample that was sequenced in a study of cytomegalovirus exposure and HLA in healthy donors. The PCR ran on 60 Vbeta and 13 Jbeta primers. The table came from immunoSEQ multiplex PCR; TCRdb's copy has only in-frame clones and leaves some out. The table has around 97,000 clones, about a tenth seen once. The sample consisted of PBMCs. These TCRs come from a man aged 50-60 years in good health and CMV-seropositive.

A few counts support this clone. The sample contains more than one DNA sequence encoding this CDR3. This sequence joins TRBV5-1 and TRBJ2-7; a possible D gene is TRBD2 (6 bases). The CDR3 has 12 residues. Trimming cost V 7 bases and J 3 bases, with 11 bases left between them. The germline V gene encodes CDR1 SGHRS and CDR2 YFSETQ. The CDR3 coding sequence is TGCGCCAGCGGAGGGGAAGACTACGAGCAGTACTTC. Encoded protein: CASGGEDYEQYF.

The rearrangement joins TRBV28 to TRBJ1-2, with D possibly TRBD1 on 6 matching bases. The germline V gene encodes CDR1 MDHEN and CDR2 SYDVKM. V lost 3 bases and J lost 4, with 15 bases in between. CDR3 length: 15 residues. CDR3 coding DNA: TGTGCCAGCAGTTTCGTAGGCAGGGGCCTCTATGGCTACACCTTC. It codes for CASSFVGRGLYGYTF.

This clone turned up a few times. The chain is built from TRBV5-1 and TRBJ2-2, with 8 positions matching TRBD1. Germline CDR1 is SGHRS and CDR2 is YFSETQ. The trim removed 4 bases at V and 7 bases at J, leaving 15 bases unmatched. The CDR3 has 17 amino acids. CDR3 loop: CASSPTGQEDQDGELFF. CDR3 DNA sequence: TGCGCCAGCAGCCCAACGGGACAGGAGGATCAGGACGGGGAGCTGTTTTTT.

The V call is TRBV28, the J call TRBJ2-7, with D possibly matching TRBD2 (5 bases). In germline, CDR1 is MDHEN, CDR2 SYDVKM. V gave up 3 bases and J gave up 6 bases, with 15 bases separating them. The CDR3 is 14 amino acids. In DNA form, the CDR3 reads TGTGCCAGCAGTTTTGTCGCTCGGGGTACCGAGCAGTACTTC. This translates into CASSFVARGTEQYF.

A few counts support this clone. This chain links TRBV4-3 with TRBJ2-4; 11 bases align to TRBD2. This CDR3 comprises 16 residues. Germline loops: CDR1 LGHNA, CDR2 YSLEER. V trimming: 0 bases; J trimming: 3 bases; junction bases outside the gene matches: 1. The CDR3 reads CASSQDSGRGKNIQYF. CDR3 DNA sequence: TGCGCCAGCAGCCAAGATAGCGGGAGGGGCAAAAACATTCAGTACTTC.

The sample holds a few counts of this clone. In nucleotides, the CDR3 is TGTGCCAGCAGCCAGCGCAACCCGGACAGGGGGCGGAACGGGGAGCTGTTTTTT. Translating gives CASSQRNPDRGRNGELFF. The rearrangement uses TRBV5-4 and TRBJ2-2; 11 bases fit TRBD1. The CDR3 totals 18 residues. V shed 4 bases and J 7 bases; nucleotides not matched to a gene: 15. The V gene's germline CDR1 is SGHNT and CDR2 YYREEE (reference sequence).

V is TRBV30 and J is TRBJ1-5, with 9 bases identical to TRBD1. The CDR3 sequence is 15 residues long. Germline CDR1 and CDR2: GTSNPN and SVGIG (reference sequence). With 3 bases clipped from V and 5 bases from J, the junction kept 8 bases outside the gene matches. Here the CDR3 DNA reads TGTGCCTGGAGAGGACAGGGGACGTTCGATCAGCCCCAGCATTTT. Translation: CAWRGQGTFDQPQHF.

This clone was picked up a small number of times. The rearrangement joins TRBV6-1 to TRBJ2-7; tentatively, D is TRBD2 (6 bases). Trimming took 8 bases from V and 5 from J, leaving 19 bases between them. There are 14 residues in the CDR3. The germline V gene encodes CDR1 MNHNS and CDR2 SASEGT. CDR3 in DNA: TGTGCCAGCTCAAGGAGGGTGGGGTGGGACGAGCAGTACTTC. Its protein is CASSRRVGWDEQYF.

This chain uses TRBV11-3 with TRBJ2-1, with D possibly being TRBD1 (6 bases). Trimming took off 1 base at V and 0 bases at J, with 10 bases between the two ends. CDR1 SGHNT and CDR2 YENEEA come from the germline V gene. CDR3 length: 16 residues. CDR3 nucleotide sequence: TGTGCCAGCAGCTTAGGGGGGCCCCCCTCCTACAATGAGCAGTTCTTC. This translates into CASSLGGPPSYNEQFF.

This sequence joins TRBV29-1 and TRBJ2-1; a weak D match, TRBD1 (5 bases). Trimming left V 2 bases short and J 1 base short, with 18 bases between. The germline V gene has CDR1 SQVTM and CDR2 ANQGSEA. The CDR3 contains 17 residues. The CDR3 here is CSVENPQGQPSYNEQFF. CDR3 nucleotides: TGCAGCGTTGAAAATCCGCAGGGTCAACCTTCCTACAATGAGCAGTTCTTC.

V and J are TRBV5-8 and TRBJ2-2; TRBD2 is a possible D gene (6 bases). Trimming removed 7 bases at V and 6 bases at J, with 13 bases between. CDR1 and CDR2 from the germline V gene are SGHTS and YDEGEE. The CDR3 is made up of 13 amino acids. This CDR3 reads CASARWGAGELFF. CDR3 in DNA: TGTGCCAGCGCCCGTTGGGGGGCCGGGGAGCTGTTTTTT.

This clone turned up a few times. This chain joins TRBV6-6 and TRBJ2-7; 9 nucleotides match TRBD2. This CDR3 region has 14 residues. Germline V lookup: CDR1 MNHNY, CDR2 SVGAGI (reference sequence). The trim removed 2 bases at V and 6 bases at J, leaving 5 bases unmatched. CDR3 amino acids: CASSYGSGSGEQYF. CDR3 in DNA: TGTGCCAGCAGTTACGGTAGCGGGAGTGGCGAGCAGTACTTC.

This clone was seen a handful of times. J is TRBJ1-5 and V is TRBV6-1; TRBD1 is a possible D gene (6 bases). Germline loops: CDR1 MNHNS, CDR2 SASEGT. Trimming left V 9 bases short and J 7 bases short, with 10 bases between. This CDR3 spans 11 amino acids. The CDR3 loop is CASQQGQPQHF. DNA of the CDR3: TGTGCCAGTCAACAGGGCCAGCCCCAGCATTTT.

The sample holds a few counts of this clone. The chain joins TRBV9 to TRBJ2-3; weak D call: TRBD2 (5 bases). This CDR3 region has 15 residues. Trimming pared 1 base from V and 2 bases from J, leaving 11 bases between. The germline CDR1 and CDR2 sequences are SGDLS and YYNGEE. CDR3 in DNA: TGTGCCAGCAGCGTATTTGAGCGGATCACAGATACGCAGTATTTT. Translating it yields CASSVFERITDTQYF.

The genes are TRBV6-6 and TRBJ2-7, with TRBD1 matching 8 bases. With 5 bases clipped from V and 0 bases from J, the junction kept 6 bases outside the gene matches. This CDR3 contains 15 residues. Germline V gene data show CDR1 as MNHNY and CDR2 as SVGAGI (reference sequence). The CDR3 bases are TGTGCCAGCAGTCCACAGGGGGGCCTCTCCTACGAGCAGTACTTC. Translation gives CASSPQGGLSYEQYF.

This rearrangement joins TRBV4-1 to TRBJ2-7; 8 bases match TRBD2. This CDR3 has 16 residues. Per the germline V gene, CDR1 is MGHRA and CDR2 is YSYEKL. Germline trimming cut 0 bases from V and 0 bases from J; bases unmatched to any gene: 4. CDR3 in amino acids: CASSQDFSGSSYEQYF. The CDR3 DNA reads as TGCGCCAGCAGCCAAGATTTCAGCGGGAGCTCCTACGAGCAGTACTTC.

This clone was counted a few times. V gene TRBV11-3 combines with J gene TRBJ2-2, with 9 bases aligning to TRBD1. The V gene's germline CDR1 is SGHNT and CDR2 YENEEA. The CDR3 extends over 16 amino acids. Unmatched junction bases numbered 9, after V lost 5 bases and J lost 5 bases. CDR3 nucleotide sequence: TGTGCCAGCAGCCGACCCGGGACAGGGAGTACCGGGGAGCTGTTTTTT. This gives the protein CASSRPGTGSTGELFF.

The gene calls are TRBV18 and TRBJ2-3; 9 positions agree with TRBD2. The CDR3 is 16 amino acids. Per germline, CDR1 KGHSH and CDR2 LQKENI. Trimming at V came to 1 base and at J to 4 bases, leaving 6 bases not matched to a gene. The CDR3 DNA follows: TGTGCCAGCTCACCACTAGTTAGCGGGAGAGCAGATACGCAGTATTTT. This sequence encodes CASSPLVSGRADTQYF.

This clone occurred a few times. The chain joins TRBV2 to TRBJ1-5; 8 nucleotides agree with TRBD1. The CDR3 length is 14 residues. V was clipped by 10 bases and J by 4 bases; unmatched bases: 9. Germline values: CDR1 SNHLY, CDR2 FYNNEI. Here the CDR3 DNA reads TGTGCCACCCAGGAAGGGACAGGTAATCAGCCCCAGCATTTT. This gives the protein CATQEGTGNQPQHF.

The DNA of the CDR3 is TGTGCCAGCGGTCCAGAATCTGGGGCCAACGTCCTGACTTTC. Protein sequence: CASGPESGANVLTF. This chain uses TRBV6-4 with TRBJ2-6; D gene ambiguous. Trimming took 8 bases from V and 1 from J, leaving 9 bases between them. Germline V gives CDR1 MRHNA, CDR2 SNTAGT. This CDR3 has 14 amino acids.

The rearrangement uses TRBV27 and TRBJ1-1; D gene unclear. The V gene's germline CDR1 is MNHEY and CDR2 SMNVEV (reference sequence). The CDR3 totals 13 residues. The ends were cut back, 4 bases at V and 4 bases at J, with 10 bases in the middle. CDR3 in DNA: TGTGCCAGCAGTTGGACTGGGGTCACTGAAGCTTTCTTT. This encodes CASSWTGVTEAFF.